Listed below are T cell receptor beta chains from one sample, sequenced in a study of blood T cell repertoires in COVID-19. Libraries were prepared by immunoSEQ multiplex PCR; TCRdb keeps only in-frame clonotypes and omits some of them. Counted here are about 200,000 clones, about 82% occurring once; the ten biggest clones make up 0.9% to 0.95%. The sequenced sample consisted of peripheral blood. Receptor source: a man between 60 and 75 years old with COVID-19, enrolled during active disease. CDR3s include the opening cysteine and the closing phenylalanine or tryptophan. The D gene is left open where the match is weak. Some rows have no size entry. The others give once, few or many, or a class for an expanded clone.

clone size: -
V gene: TRBV5-1
J gene: TRBJ2-5
D gene: TRBD1
CDR3 DNA: TGCGCCAGCAGCTTAACCGGGACAGCAGTCCGGGAGACCCAGTACTTC
CDR3 protein: CASSLTGTAVRETQYF

clone size: -
V gene: TRBV20-1
J gene: TRBJ1-3
D gene: -
CDR3 DNA: TGCAGTGCTAGTAAACAACTAGTCTCTGGAAACACCATATATTTT
CDR3 protein: CSASKQLVSGNTIYF

clone size: -
V gene: TRBV9
J gene: TRBJ2-7
D gene: TRBD1
CDR3 DNA: TGTGCCAGCAGCCCAGGGGGCAGTTACGAGCAGTACTTC
CDR3 protein: CASSPGGSYEQYF

clone size: -
V gene: TRBV5-1
J gene: TRBJ2-7
D gene: -
CDR3 DNA: TGCGCCAGCAGCTTGGAAGGCAGGGGTACTAACGAGCAGTACTTC
CDR3 protein: CASSLEGRGTNEQYF

clone size: -
V gene: TRBV10-3
J gene: TRBJ2-1
D gene: TRBD2
CDR3 DNA: TGTGCCAACCGACTAGCGGTGAGCTCCTACAATGAGCAGTTCTTC
CDR3 protein: CANRLAVSSYNEQFF

clone size: -
V gene: TRBV14
J gene: TRBJ2-1
D gene: TRBD2
CDR3 DNA: TGTGCCAGCAGCATTAAGGGACTAGCGAACAATGAGCAGTTCTTC
CDR3 protein: CASSIKGLANNEQFF

clone size: -
V gene: TRBV6-2/TRBV6-3
J gene: TRBJ2-7
D gene: -
CDR3 DNA: TGTGCCAGCAGTTACCCACTCGGGGACAAAGCGTACGAGCAGTACTTC
CDR3 protein: CASSYPLGDKAYEQYF

clone size: once
V gene: TRBV10-3
J gene: TRBJ2-2
D gene: -
CDR3 DNA: TGTGCCAGCCACGATAAACAGCTCGGGGAGCTGTTTTTT
CDR3 protein: CASHDKQLGELFF

clone size: once
V gene: TRBV6-5
J gene: TRBJ1-1
D gene: -
CDR3 DNA: TGTGCCAGCAGTACATCGGAGGGTCGAGCTTTCTTT
CDR3 protein: CASSTSEGRAFF

clone size: -
V gene: TRBV6-6
J gene: TRBJ1-3
D gene: TRBD1
CDR3 DNA: TGTGCCAGCAGTCCCCCCTGGGGACAGGGAAATGGAAACACCATATATTTT
CDR3 protein: CASSPPWGQGNGNTIYF

clone size: -
V gene: TRBV28
J gene: TRBJ2-3
D gene: TRBD2
CDR3 DNA: TGTGCCAGCAGCCCGACGGCTAGCGGGAGGCCCGAGGGAGATACGCAGTATTTT
CDR3 protein: CASSPTASGRPEGDTQYF

clone size: once
V gene: TRBV10-3
J gene: TRBJ2-3
D gene: -
CDR3 DNA: TGTGCCATCAGTGCCAGGGGGGACAGAGATACGCAGTATTTT
CDR3 protein: CAISARGDRDTQYF

clone size: -
V gene: TRBV2
J gene: TRBJ2-1
D gene: TRBD1
CDR3 DNA: TGTGCCAGCAGTGAGACAGGGGCGAGCTCCTACAATGAGCAGTTCTTC
CDR3 protein: CASSETGASSYNEQFF

clone size: -
V gene: TRBV30
J gene: TRBJ1-5
D gene: -
CDR3 DNA: TGTGCCTGGAGCCCTCGCGGGGTAGTGGGCAATCAGCCCCAGCATTTT
CDR3 protein: CAWSPRGVVGNQPQHF

clone size: -
V gene: TRBV5-1
J gene: TRBJ2-1
D gene: -
CDR3 DNA: TGCGCCAGCAGCTTGGACAGCTCCTACAATGAGCAGTTCTTC
CDR3 protein: CASSLDSSYNEQFF

clone size: -
V gene: TRBV2
J gene: TRBJ1-1
D gene: TRBD1
CDR3 DNA: TGTGCCAGCAGTTGGACAGGGGGTATTGAAGCTTTCTTT
CDR3 protein: CASSWTGGIEAFF

clone size: -
V gene: TRBV4-2
J gene: TRBJ1-1
D gene: -
CDR3 DNA: TGTGCCAGCAGCCAAGTCCGAGGGATGAACACTGAAGCTTTCTTT
CDR3 protein: CASSQVRGMNTEAFF

clone size: -
V gene: TRBV18
J gene: TRBJ1-2
D gene: TRBD1
CDR3 DNA: TGTGCCAGCTCACCACTTCCTGGACAGGTTTGGTACTATGGCTACACCTTC
CDR3 protein: CASSPLPGQVWYYGYTF

clone size: -
V gene: TRBV2
J gene: TRBJ1-1
D gene: TRBD1
CDR3 DNA: TGTGCCAGCAGGGCCGGGACAGGGACCGCTGAAGCTTTCTTT
CDR3 protein: CASRAGTGTAEAFF

clone size: -
V gene: TRBV19
J gene: TRBJ1-5
D gene: -
CDR3 DNA: TGTGCCAGTAGCCCCAGGATTTCTAATCAGCCCCAGCATTTT
CDR3 protein: CASSPRISNQPQHF

clone size: -
V gene: TRBV7-3
J gene: TRBJ2-1
D gene: TRBD1
CDR3 DNA: TGTGCCAGCAGCCTGGGACAGGCGAAGTACAATGAGCAGTTCTTC
CDR3 protein: CASSLGQAKYNEQFF

clone size: -
V gene: TRBV2
J gene: TRBJ2-2
D gene: TRBD1
CDR3 DNA: TGTGCCAGCAGTTTGGACAGGGGTAACACCGGGGAGCTGTTTTTT
CDR3 protein: CASSLDRGNTGELFF

clone size: -
V gene: TRBV30
J gene: TRBJ1-1
D gene: -
CDR3 DNA: TGTGCCTGGAGCCTTCGCCTCCTCGGCACTGAAGCTTTCTTT
CDR3 protein: CAWSLRLLGTEAFF

clone size: once
V gene: TRBV28
J gene: TRBJ1-2
D gene: -
CDR3 DNA: TGTGCCAGCAGAGATCCCGGGGACTATGGCTACACCTTC
CDR3 protein: CASRDPGDYGYTF

clone size: once
V gene: TRBV30
J gene: TRBJ2-5
D gene: TRBD1
CDR3 DNA: TGTGCCTGGACTGACCGGGCAGGGGGACAAGGGACCCAGTACTTC
CDR3 protein: CAWTDRAGGQGTQYF

clone size: -
V gene: TRBV19
J gene: TRBJ1-2
D gene: TRBD1
CDR3 DNA: TGTGCCAGTTATACAGGGGGCGTTGGCTACACCTTC
CDR3 protein: CASYTGGVGYTF

clone size: -
V gene: TRBV5-1
J gene: TRBJ1-2
D gene: -
CDR3 DNA: TGCGCCAGCAGCGTTGCCCCGCCGGGTGGCTACACCTTC
CDR3 protein: CASSVAPPGGYTF

clone size: -
V gene: TRBV18
J gene: TRBJ1-2
D gene: -
CDR3 DNA: TGTGCCACCGAACCCGGACTCAACTATGGCTACACCTTC
CDR3 protein: CATEPGLNYGYTF

clone size: -
V gene: TRBV9
J gene: TRBJ1-2
D gene: TRBD1
CDR3 DNA: TGTGCCAGCAGCGTAGGGAGTCTGGGACAGGGGTATGGCTACACCTTC
CDR3 protein: CASSVGSLGQGYGYTF

clone size: once
V gene: TRBV18
J gene: TRBJ1-1
D gene: -
CDR3 DNA: TGTGCCAGCTCACCACCGGGCACGAACACTGAAGCTTTCTTT
CDR3 protein: CASSPPGTNTEAFF

clone size: -
V gene: TRBV30
J gene: TRBJ1-3
D gene: TRBD1
CDR3 DNA: TGTGCCTGGCGACAGGGAGGTGGAAACACCATATATTTT
CDR3 protein: CAWRQGGGNTIYF

clone size: -
V gene: TRBV7-2
J gene: TRBJ1-1
D gene: -
CDR3 DNA: TGTGCCAGCAGCTCCGACAGCACATACACTGAAGCTTTCTTT
CDR3 protein: CASSSDSTYTEAFF

clone size: -
V gene: TRBV3-1/TRBV3-2
J gene: TRBJ2-3
D gene: TRBD2
CDR3 DNA: TGTGCCAGCAGCCATGGGACTAGCGGGAGGATAGATACGCAGTATTTT
CDR3 protein: CASSHGTSGRIDTQYF

clone size: -
V gene: TRBV7-9
J gene: TRBJ1-1
D gene: TRBD1
CDR3 DNA: TGTGCCAGCAGCTGGCAGGGGGGCCGCACTGAAGCTTTCTTT
CDR3 protein: CASSWQGGRTEAFF

clone size: -
V gene: TRBV2
J gene: TRBJ1-4
D gene: TRBD1
CDR3 DNA: TGTGCCAGCAGCGGGACAGGGGGCGCGGTTGAAAAACTGTTTTTT
CDR3 protein: CASSGTGGAVEKLFF

clone size: -
V gene: TRBV18
J gene: TRBJ1-5
D gene: TRBD1
CDR3 DNA: TGTGCCAGCTCGCGTGGGACAGGGGTGAGTCAGCCCCAGCATTTT
CDR3 protein: CASSRGTGVSQPQHF

clone size: few
V gene: TRBV29-1
J gene: TRBJ2-7
D gene: -
CDR3 DNA: TGCAGCGTTGAAGTTGATAGCGCTGTCGAGCAGTACTTC
CDR3 protein: CSVEVDSAVEQYF

clone size: -
V gene: TRBV4-3
J gene: TRBJ1-2
D gene: -
CDR3 DNA: TGCGCCAGCAGCCACCCAGGGTCCTATGGCTACACCTTC
CDR3 protein: CASSHPGSYGYTF

clone size: -
V gene: TRBV5-1
J gene: TRBJ2-3
D gene: TRBD1
CDR3 DNA: TGCGCCAGCAGCTTTAAGGGGGCGTCGACAGATACGCAGTATTTT
CDR3 protein: CASSFKGASTDTQYF

clone size: -
V gene: TRBV12-3/TRBV12-4
J gene: TRBJ1-1
D gene: -
CDR3 DNA: TGTGCCAGCAGGGATCGGGACTCTGAAGCTTTCTTT
CDR3 protein: CASRDRDSEAFF

clone size: -
V gene: TRBV14
J gene: TRBJ2-1
D gene: -
CDR3 DNA: TGTGCCAGCAGCCAGGGACATAGCTCCTACAATGAGCAGTTCTTC
CDR3 protein: CASSQGHSSYNEQFF

clone size: -
V gene: TRBV3-1/TRBV3-2
J gene: TRBJ2-3
D gene: -
CDR3 DNA: TGTGCCAGCAGCCTTATAGCGGACGGTCGGGCAGATACGCAGTATTTT
CDR3 protein: CASSLIADGRADTQYF

clone size: -
V gene: TRBV6-5
J gene: TRBJ1-2
D gene: TRBD1
CDR3 DNA: TGTGCCAGCAGCTCGGGACAGAACTATGGCTACACCTTC
CDR3 protein: CASSSGQNYGYTF

clone size: -
V gene: TRBV6-5
J gene: TRBJ1-6
D gene: -
CDR3 DNA: TGTGCCAGCAGTCGCGGGAATCGTTCACCCCTCCACTTT
CDR3 protein: CASSRGNRSPLHF

clone size: -
V gene: TRBV6-1
J gene: TRBJ1-2
D gene: -
CDR3 DNA: TGTGCCAGCAGTGAAAGGGGTGTAGGGTATGGCTACACCTTC
CDR3 protein: CASSERGVGYGYTF

clone size: -
V gene: TRBV19
J gene: TRBJ2-2
D gene: -
CDR3 DNA: TGTGCCAGTAGTAATGATGCCGGGAACACCGGGGAGCTGTTTTTT
CDR3 protein: CASSNDAGNTGELFF

clone size: -
V gene: TRBV13
J gene: TRBJ2-7
D gene: -
CDR3 DNA: TGTGCCAGCAGCTTCGGTCACAGACCCTACGAGCAGTACTTC
CDR3 protein: CASSFGHRPYEQYF

clone size: once
V gene: TRBV9
J gene: TRBJ2-3
D gene: -
CDR3 DNA: TGTGCCAGCAGGGGTGCGGGGAGCACAGATACGCAGTATTTT
CDR3 protein: CASRGAGSTDTQYF

clone size: -
V gene: TRBV9
J gene: TRBJ1-2
D gene: TRBD1
CDR3 DNA: TGTGCCAGCAGCGATCAGGGACAGAAAGGCTACACCTTC
CDR3 protein: CASSDQGQKGYTF

clone size: -
V gene: TRBV3-1/TRBV3-2
J gene: TRBJ2-7
D gene: -
CDR3 DNA: TGTGCCAGCAGCCAAGGATTTCGGGGAAGCTACGAGCAGTACTTC
CDR3 protein: CASSQGFRGSYEQYF

clone size: -
V gene: TRBV19
J gene: TRBJ1-2
D gene: -
CDR3 DNA: TGTGCCAGTAGTTTACAGGGTGACTATGGCTACACCTTC
CDR3 protein: CASSLQGDYGYTF

clone size: -
V gene: TRBV10-2
J gene: TRBJ1-4
D gene: -
CDR3 DNA: TGCGCCAGCAGTGATCCCCAGGGGTTGGATGAAAAACTGTTTTTT
CDR3 protein: CASSDPQGLDEKLFF

clone size: -
V gene: TRBV7-9
J gene: TRBJ2-3
D gene: -
CDR3 DNA: TGTGCCAGCAGCCTTAGGAGTGAGATTTTAACAGGGCGAGCAGATACGCAGTATTTT
CDR3 protein: CASSLRSEILTGRADTQYF

clone size: few
V gene: TRBV9
J gene: TRBJ2-1
D gene: TRBD1
CDR3 DNA: TGTGCCAGCAGCGTAGGAGACAGGGGGCTCAATGAGCAGTTCTTC
CDR3 protein: CASSVGDRGLNEQFF

clone size: -
V gene: TRBV29-1
J gene: TRBJ1-2
D gene: -
CDR3 DNA: TGCAGCGTTGGACTCAGATCAGTCGGTGGCTACACCTTC
CDR3 protein: CSVGLRSVGGYTF

clone size: -
V gene: TRBV5-6
J gene: TRBJ1-5
D gene: -
CDR3 DNA: TGTGCCAGCAGCTTAGCGGCAGGCAGTCATCAGCCCCAGCATTTT
CDR3 protein: CASSLAAGSHQPQHF

clone size: once
V gene: TRBV11-2
J gene: TRBJ2-7
D gene: TRBD2
CDR3 DNA: TGTGCCAGCAGCTGGGTAGCGGGTAGCGGAACCTCCTACGAGCAGTACTTC
CDR3 protein: CASSWVAGSGTSYEQYF

clone size: -
V gene: TRBV10-3
J gene: TRBJ1-1
D gene: -
CDR3 DNA: TGTGCCATCATGGGGGCTGCCACTGAAGCTTTCTTT
CDR3 protein: CAIMGAATEAFF